The 6 T cell receptor beta chains reported below all come from one sample, sequenced in a study of OX40 agonist ivuxolimab in advanced cancers. Repertoires were generated with immunoSEQ multiplex PCR, while TCRdb's copy carries only in-frame clones and drops some. Of some 60,000 clones listed, roughly 85% are singletons. The sequencing used CD4+ or CD8+ T cells sorted from blood, collected in a trial of the OX40 agonist ivuxolimab. The receptors here all came from an adult with an advanced solid tumor such as melanoma, head and neck, liver or kidney cancer.

This sequence joins TRBV23-1 and TRBJ2-3, with TRBD2 identical over 7 bases. TRBV23-1 is assigned to the ORF class and has an uncertain function. V gave up 11 bases and J gave up 2 bases; unmatched junction bases: 10. This CDR3 comprises 14 residues. The CDR3 here is CAGGERNTTDTQYF. CDR3 DNA: TGCGCCGGGGGGGAGCGAAATACCACAGATACGCAGTATTTT.

This clone was observed once. One end of the junction does not line up with germline, which may come from a read error. The J gene is TRBJ1-2, the V gene TRBV5-6; D may be TRBD1 (5 bases). The CDR3 loop spans 12 amino acids. The germline V gene encodes CDR1 SGHDT and CDR2 YYEEEE. For the CDR3, the DNA is TGTGCCAGCAGCTTGGCCGGAACAGGCTGGGGGTTC. Its protein product is CASSLAGTGWGF. The full variable domain, its missing parts supplied by reference TRBV5-6 and TRBJ1-2, is DAGVTQSPTHLIKTRGQQVTLRCSPKSGHDTVSWYQQALGQGPQFIFQYYEEEERQRGNFPDRFSGHQFPNYSSELNVNALLLGDSALYLCASSLAGTGWGFGSGTRLTVV.

The V call is TRBV19, the J call TRBJ2-2; 13 positions agree with TRBD2. After removal of 5 bases from V and 0 bases from J, the junction contained 18 bases not matched to a gene. This CDR3 contains 22 residues. CDR1 and CDR2 from the germline V gene are LNHDA and SQIVND (reference sequence). The CDR3 protein is CASSRIPRLAGGPFANTGELFF. CDR3 DNA: TGTGCCAGTAGTCGAATTCCCCGACTAGCGGGGGGCCCGTTCGCGAACACCGGGGAGCTGTTTTTT.

The chain recombines TRBV5-1 with TRBJ1-1; D remains unclear. Trimming took 0 bases from V and 10 from J, leaving 13 bases between them. The CDR3 length is 13 residues. Per germline, CDR1 SGHRS and CDR2 YFSETQ. The CDR3 sequence: CASSLVFEQRAFF. DNA for the CDR3: TGCGCCAGCAGCTTGGTGTTCGAGCAGAGAGCTTTCTTT.

J is TRBJ1-1 and V is TRBV2; D not certain. CDR1 and CDR2 from the germline V gene are SNHLY and FYNNEI. The CDR3 covers 13 residues. V lost 7 bases and J lost 6, with 15 bases in between. For the CDR3, the DNA is TGTGCCAGCACCGAAGGAGGCTTTCCTGAAGCTTTCTTT. It codes for CASTEGGFPEAFF.

The chain links TRBV11-2 to TRBJ2-5; no clear D. The CDR3 has 12 amino acids. Trimming cost V 5 bases and J 9 bases, with 13 bases left between them. CDR1 is SGHAT, CDR2 FQNNGV, per germline. The CDR3 nucleotides are TGTGCCAGCAGCCCAGTAGTGCAGTCCCAGTACTTC. Amino acid sequence: CASSPVVQSQYF.